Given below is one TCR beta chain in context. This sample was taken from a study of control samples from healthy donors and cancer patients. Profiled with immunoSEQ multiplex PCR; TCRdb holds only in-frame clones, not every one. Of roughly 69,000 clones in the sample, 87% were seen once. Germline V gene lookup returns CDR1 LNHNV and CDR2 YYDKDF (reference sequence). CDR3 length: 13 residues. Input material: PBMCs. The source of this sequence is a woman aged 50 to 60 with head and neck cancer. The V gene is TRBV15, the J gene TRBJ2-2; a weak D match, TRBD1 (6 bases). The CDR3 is CAGSRGNTGELFF. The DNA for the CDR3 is TGTGCGGGGAGCAGGGGGAACACCGGGGAGCTGTTTTTT.